Sequencing of this T cell receptor (beta chain) was carried out in a study of T-cell memory formation after mild COVID-19. About the study: Clusters of TCRs were largely donor specific.

Study-wide results and caveats: Some clones that responded turned up in pre-infection memory, which suggests that cross-reactive memory joined in.

This clonotype was observed a handful of times. Its target is not known. Employing constant-segment primers, 5'RACE generated TCR alpha and TCR beta cDNA libraries bearing sample barcodes and UMIs. TCRdb used MiXCR to reprocess the 5' RACE reads, holding one entry per CDR3 protein. The sample lists a few hundred thousand distinct CDR3 sequences, approximately 15% occurring once. The CDR3 runs to 13 residues. Germline trimming cut 7 bases from V and 8 bases from J; bases unmatched to any gene: 4. Germline-derived CDR1 and CDR2 are SGHRS and YFSETQ. The chain carries TRBV5-1 and TRBJ1-4; 11 nucleotides align to TRBD1. The sequenced material came from PBMCs or a T cell subset sorted from them (not recorded which). The clonotype originates from a man between 18 and 29 years old who had mild COVID-19 (a few samples of this study predate the infection). Cell type and time point are not known. The CDR3 DNA is TGCGCCAGCGGACAGGGGGCGCAGGAAAAACTGTTTTTT. Its translation: CASGQGAQEKLFF. Full variable domain (outside the CDR3, taken from reference TRBV5-1 and TRBJ1-4): KAGVTQTPRYLIKTRGQQVTLSCSPISGHRSVSWYQQTPGQGLQFLFEYFSETQRNKGNFPGRFSGRQFSNSRSEMNVSTLELGDSALYLCASGQGAQEKLFFGSGTQLSVL.